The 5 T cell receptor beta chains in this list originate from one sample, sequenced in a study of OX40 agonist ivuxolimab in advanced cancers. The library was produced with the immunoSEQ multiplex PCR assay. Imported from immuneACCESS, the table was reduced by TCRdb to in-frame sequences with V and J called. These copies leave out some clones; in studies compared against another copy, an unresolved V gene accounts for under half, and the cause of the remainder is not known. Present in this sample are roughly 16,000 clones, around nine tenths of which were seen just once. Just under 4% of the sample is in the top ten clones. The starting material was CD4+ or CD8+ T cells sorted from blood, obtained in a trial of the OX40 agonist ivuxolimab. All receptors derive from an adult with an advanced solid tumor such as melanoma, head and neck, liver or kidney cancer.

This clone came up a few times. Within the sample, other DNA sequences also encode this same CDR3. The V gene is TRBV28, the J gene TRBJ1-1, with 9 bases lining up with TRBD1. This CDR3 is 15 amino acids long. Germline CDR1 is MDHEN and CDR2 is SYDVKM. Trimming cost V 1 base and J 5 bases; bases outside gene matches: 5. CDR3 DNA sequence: TGTGCCAGCAGTTTATCGGGACAGGGCGGGACTGAAGCTTTCTTT. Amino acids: CASSLSGQGGTEAFF.

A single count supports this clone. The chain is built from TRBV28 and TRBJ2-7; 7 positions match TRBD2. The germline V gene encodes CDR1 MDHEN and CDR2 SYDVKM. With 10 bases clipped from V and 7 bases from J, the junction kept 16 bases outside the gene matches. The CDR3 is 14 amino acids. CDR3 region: CATHGGGRAYEQYF. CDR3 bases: TGTGCCACGCACGGAGGCGGGAGAGCGTATGAGCAGTACTTC.

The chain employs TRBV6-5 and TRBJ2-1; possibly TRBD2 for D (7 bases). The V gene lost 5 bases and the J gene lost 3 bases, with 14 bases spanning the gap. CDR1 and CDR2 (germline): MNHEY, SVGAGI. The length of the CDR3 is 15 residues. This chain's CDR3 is CASSNRGAGYNEQFF. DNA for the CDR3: TGTGCCAGCAGTAACCGGGGGGCGGGCTACAATGAGCAGTTCTTC.

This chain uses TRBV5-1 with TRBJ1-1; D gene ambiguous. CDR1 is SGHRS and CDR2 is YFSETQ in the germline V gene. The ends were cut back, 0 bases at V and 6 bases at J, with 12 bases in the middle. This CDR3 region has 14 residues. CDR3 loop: CASSLVGFRSEAFF. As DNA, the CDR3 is TGCGCCAGCAGCTTGGTCGGGTTCCGGTCTGAAGCTTTCTTT.

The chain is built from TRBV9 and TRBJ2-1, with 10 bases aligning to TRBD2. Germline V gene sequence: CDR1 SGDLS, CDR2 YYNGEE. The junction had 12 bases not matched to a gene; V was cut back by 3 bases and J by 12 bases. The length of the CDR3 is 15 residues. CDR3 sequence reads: CASSAGLARSGGQFF. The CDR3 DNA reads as TGTGCCAGCAGCGCGGGACTAGCGAGATCAGGGGGGCAGTTCTTC.